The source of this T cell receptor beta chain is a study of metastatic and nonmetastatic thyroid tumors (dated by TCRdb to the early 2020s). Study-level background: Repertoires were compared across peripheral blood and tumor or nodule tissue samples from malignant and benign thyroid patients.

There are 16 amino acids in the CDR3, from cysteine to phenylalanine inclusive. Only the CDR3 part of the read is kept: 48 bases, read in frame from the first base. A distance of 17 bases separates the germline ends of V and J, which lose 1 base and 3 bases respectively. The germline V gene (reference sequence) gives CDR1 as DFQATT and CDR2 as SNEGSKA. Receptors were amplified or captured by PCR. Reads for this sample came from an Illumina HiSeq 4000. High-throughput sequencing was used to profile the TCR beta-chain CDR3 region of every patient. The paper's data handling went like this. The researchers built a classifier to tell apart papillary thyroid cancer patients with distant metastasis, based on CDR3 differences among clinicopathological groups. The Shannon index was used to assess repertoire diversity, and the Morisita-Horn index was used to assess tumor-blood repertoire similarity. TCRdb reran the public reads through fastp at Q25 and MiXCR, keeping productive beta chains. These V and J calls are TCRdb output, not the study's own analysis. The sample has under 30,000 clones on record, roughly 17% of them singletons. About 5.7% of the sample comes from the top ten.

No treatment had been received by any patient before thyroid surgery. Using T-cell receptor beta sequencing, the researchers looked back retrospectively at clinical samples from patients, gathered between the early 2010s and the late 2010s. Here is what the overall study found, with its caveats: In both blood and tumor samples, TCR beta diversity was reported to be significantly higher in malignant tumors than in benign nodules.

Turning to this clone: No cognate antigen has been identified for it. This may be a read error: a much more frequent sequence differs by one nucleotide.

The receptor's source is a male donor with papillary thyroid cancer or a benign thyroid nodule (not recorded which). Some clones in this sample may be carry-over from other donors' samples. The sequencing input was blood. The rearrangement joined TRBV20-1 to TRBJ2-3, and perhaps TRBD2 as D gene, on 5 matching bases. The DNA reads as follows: TGCAGTGCTAGAGCGGAAATGGCTAGCTTAACAGATACGCAGTATTTT. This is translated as CSARAEMASLTDTQYF.